One T cell receptor (beta chain) is described in this entry. This clone's antigen is unknown. No quality values exist for individual bases; no much larger clone is one base distant. Read against the paper, the sample's time point label means: patch test 3, about 24 weeks after DPC sensitization. Explained via the paper, the treatment or condition label denotes: therapeutic diphenylcyclopropenone sensitization with weekly scalp DPC. Unfractionated whole blood was collected in Tempus Blood RNA tubes, and total RNA was extracted from that blood. At every patch-test visit, the blood draw took place before the patch test was put on. To be eligible, patients had to be aged 18 to 70, diagnosed with alopecia and judged suitable for DPC therapy, while pregnant patients were excluded. This entry belongs to a study of human T cells and chemical hapten exposure (dated by TCRdb to the early 2020s). Regarding the research as a whole: For sensitization, 2% DPC in acetone was applied to an approximately 2 cm by approximately 2 cm area of upper inner arm skin. For TCR sequencing, blood came from over 25 alopecia patients at anywhere from one to four time points (pre-sensitization, 2, 6 and 24 weeks). Each blood RNA sample was used to sequence both TCR alpha and TCR beta chains. Most of the patients in the cohort were female, and the cohort covered alopecia areata with under or over 50% scalp involvement, alopecia totalis and alopecia universalis. Blood samples were taken from patients before sensitization (week 0) and at 2, 6 and about 24 weeks after DPC sensitization. Libraries were combined into a pool for sequencing, and differences in TCR yield between samples came mainly from small differences in library volumes within the pool. Patients additionally received weekly therapeutic DPC doses to the scalp throughout the approximately 24-week study period. In alopecia patients, the study followed how the peripheral blood TCR repertoire changed in vivo over primary and secondary sensitization to diphenylcyclopropenone (DPC), a hapten. Patch testing was done on the upper back using Finn chambers containing 0.01% DPC, and results were scored after 6 days according to International Contact Dermatitis Research Group standards. The research as a whole found: The number of PT1 expanded TCRs positively correlated with patch test score, significant at thresholds 8, 16 and 32 but not 4. Expanded TCRs formed significantly more large CDR3 similarity clusters than pre-sensitization or healthy control sets, consistent with antigen-driven responses. DPC sensitization did not change the number of TCRs with a frequency above 1 in 1000, and there was no evidence of changes in global repertoire structure. After repeated subsampling, changes were observed in the strength of the expansion versus patch-test correlation and in the threshold at which the correlation became significant. All patients had alopecia, a presumed autoimmune disease, so their immune response might differ from that of healthy individuals.

Measured from the cysteine to the phenylalanine, the CDR3 is 13 residues long. The read is trimmed to its CDR3 DNA, 39 bases read in frame from base 1. CDR1 and CDR2 are read off the germline V gene as MDHEN and SYDVKM. Trimming takes 6 bases from V and 4 bases from J, and the germline ends sit 13 bases apart. Libraries were prepared through RACE. TCRdb names NextSeq 500 as the instrument used. Library preparation attached unique molecular identifiers to individual cDNA molecules for quantitative, reproducible TCR counting. In the paper's pipeline: The median number of TCRs per sample was over 85,000, ranging from about 20,000 to 750,000. The Decombinator software suite was used to annotate V, J and CDR3 in the TCR reads. For the PS versus PT1 abundance plots, all samples were subsampled to the same number of TCRs (28,000). TCRs were defined as expanded if absent before sensitization and observed at least eight times at the 2-week time point. Using fastp trimming at Q25 and MiXCR clonotype assembly, TCRdb reanalyzed the public sequencing data and kept in-frame beta chains. Rows with one shared CDR3 protein collapse into an entry with the most common genes and DNA. The V and J calls, along with clone size, are taken from TCRdb and not from the paper's own processing. The sample table holds over 30,000 distinct CDR3 sequences, of which more than 8% were seen once. Of the sample, about 27% falls within the top ten clones.

This receptor was obtained from a man between 45 and 60 years old with alopecia areata. Some clones in this sample may be carry-over from other donors' samples. The V and J genes are TRBV28 and TRBJ2-7; D gene: possibly TRBD1, on 6 matching bases. The material sequenced was whole blood, taken in connection with sensitization to the hapten diphenylcyclopropenone (DPC). The DNA sequence is TGTGCCAGCAGCCTAACAGGGTTTTACGAGCAGTACTTC. Its protein reads: CASSLTGFYEQYF. The full variable domain, completed from the reference TRBV28 and TRBJ2-7 proteins outside the CDR3, reads DVKVTQSSRYLVKRTGEKVFLECVQDMDHENMFWYRQDPGLGLRLIYFSYDVKMKEKGDIPEGYSVSREKKERFSLILESASTNQTSMYLCASSLTGFYEQYFGPGTRLTVT.